The source of this TCR beta chain is a study of blood T cell repertoires in COVID-19. Study as a whole: Material from acute and convalescent COVID-19 was sourced from the United States, Italy and Spain. In each case, the material was cDNA or gDNA derived from T cells, B-cell-depleted T cells, or PBMCs.

Participants reported their clinical history, and cohort assignment relied on those reports. Clones were sequenced by immunoSEQ multiplex PCR, and TCRdb holds only the in-frame ones, with some missing. Altogether about 350,000 clones are present, approximately 89% being singletons, with the ten largest covering approximately 5.3%. This clone was seen just once. This CDR3 spans 14 amino acids. V was trimmed by 7 bases and J by 2 bases, leaving 12 bases between them. From germline, CDR1 is MNHEY and CDR2 SMNVEV (reference sequence). The source material was PBMCs or T cells enriched from blood (not recorded which). This clonotype originated in a woman aged 25 to 45 who had recovered from COVID-19. The chain employs TRBV27 and TRBJ1-5; D gene ambiguous. DNA of the CDR3: TGTGCCAGCATGATCCGACTGGGCAATCAGCCCCAGCATTTT. It encodes CASMIRLGNQPQHF.